This T cell receptor (beta chain) was obtained from a study of blood T cells in healthy people across ages. Study-level information: Capture by template switching was about one barcoded beta molecule per two T cells. Findings of the study overall: TCR beta diversity, measured per million T cells, fell in a roughly linear way with age. More naive CD4+ cells and higher diversity were found in long-lived than in aged donors.

With a J-beta primer mix and a sample-barcoded 5' primer, a second PCR ran about 7 to 11 cycles. Each cDNA was tagged by a template-switch adaptor containing 12 random nucleotides. TCRdb fed the 5' RACE reads into MiXCR, producing one record per CDR3 protein. The sample yields roughly 680,000 distinct CDR3 sequences, 45% to 60% seen once. The CDR3 runs to 13 residues. V was clipped by 5 bases and J by 6 bases, with 13 bases between them. In the case of this clonotype: Its antigen is unidentified.

The J gene is TRBJ1-1, the V gene TRBV12-3 or TRBV12-4; possible D gene TRBD1, 5 bases. The TCR originated in a woman over 75 in good health. Input material: blood. CDR3 in DNA: TGTGCCAGCAGTCCGCGGGAGGGGTCTGAAGCTTTCTTT. The encoded protein is CASSPREGSEAFF.